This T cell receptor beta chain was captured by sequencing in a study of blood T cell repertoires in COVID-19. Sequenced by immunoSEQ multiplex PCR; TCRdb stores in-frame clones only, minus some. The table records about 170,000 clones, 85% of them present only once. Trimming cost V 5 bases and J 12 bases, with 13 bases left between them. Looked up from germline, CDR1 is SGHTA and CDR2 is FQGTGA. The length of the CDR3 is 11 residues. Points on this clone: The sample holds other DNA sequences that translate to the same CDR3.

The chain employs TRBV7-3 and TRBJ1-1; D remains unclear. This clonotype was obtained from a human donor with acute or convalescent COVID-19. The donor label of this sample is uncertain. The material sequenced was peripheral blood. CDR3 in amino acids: CASSLGERTFF. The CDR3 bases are TGTGCCAGCAGCCTAGGAGAAAGGACTTTCTTT.